These 14 T cell receptor beta chains share one sample of origin, sequenced in a study of Tregs in tolerant kidney transplant recipients. Sequencing used immunoSEQ multiplex PCR; TCRdb keeps in-frame clones, though not all of them. The sample has some 66,000 clones, roughly 92% seen once. The sequencing here drew on CD8+ T cells from blood, taken before the transplant. These receptors all stem from a human donor who received a combined kidney and bone marrow transplant.

The chain links TRBV4-3 to TRBJ2-2; the D gene is possibly TRBD2 (5 bases). This CDR3 is 14 amino acids long. Germline V gene data show CDR1 as LGHNA and CDR2 as YSLEER. Trimming pared 4 bases from V and 1 base from J, leaving 7 bases between. This CDR3 reads CASSPGRNTGELFF. CDR3 DNA sequence: TGCGCCAGCAGCCCGGGGAGGAACACCGGGGAGCTGTTTTTT.

Remarks on this clone: This specimen includes other DNA sequences encoding the same CDR3. The chain joins TRBV27 to TRBJ2-7; TRBD2 agrees at 7 bases. V lost 3 bases to trimming and J lost 2 bases; unmatched junction nucleotides: 1. Germline CDR1 MNHEY, CDR2 SMNVEV (reference sequence). This CDR3 spans 13 amino acids. CDR3 coding DNA: TGTGCCAGCAGTTTGGGGGGGACCTACGAGCAGTACTTC. This sequence encodes CASSLGGTYEQYF.

This chain joins TRBV28 and TRBJ2-7; tentative D call: TRBD2 (5 bases). CDR3 size: 14 residues. The germline V gene has CDR1 MDHEN and CDR2 SYDVKM. Trimming removed 2 bases at V and 4 bases at J, with 12 bases between. DNA of the CDR3: TGTGCCAGCAGTTTACTCGACGGGGATTACGAGCAGTACTTC. As protein: CASSLLDGDYEQYF.

The chain has TRBV29-1 and TRBJ1-4, with 9 bases identical to TRBD1. In germline, CDR1 is SQVTM, CDR2 ANQGSEA. This CDR3 spans 13 amino acids. V was pared by 6 bases and J by 8 bases, with 7 bases of the junction left unmatched. This CDR3 is CSVRDREGEKLFF. DNA of the CDR3: TGCAGCGTCCGGGACAGGGAGGGCGAAAAACTGTTTTTT.

The chain joins TRBV11-2 to TRBJ2-3, with 10 bases identical to TRBD1. V lost 1 base, J lost 2 bases, and 6 bases stayed unmatched. This CDR3 region has 17 residues. Per germline, CDR1 SGHAT and CDR2 FQNNGV. The CDR3 sequence is CASSLARGQGLTDTQYF. Written as DNA, the CDR3 is TGTGCCAGCAGCTTAGCTAGGGGACAGGGGCTCACAGATACGCAGTATTTT.

The rearrangement links TRBV4-2 to TRBJ2-1, with D possibly TRBD2 on 5 matching bases. CDR1 LGHNA and CDR2 YNFKEQ come from the germline V gene. The CDR3 has 15 amino acids. Between the trimmed V and J ends, which lost 1 base and 3 bases, there was a span of 10 bases. CDR3 region: CASSQVNGIYNEQFF. Here the CDR3 DNA reads TGTGCCAGCAGCCAAGTCAACGGGATCTACAATGAGCAGTTCTTC.

CDR3 bases: TGCGCCAGCAGCTTGGGTCTGGGGGCGTTTACTGAAGCTTTCTTT. This encodes CASSLGLGAFTEAFF. The gene calls are TRBV5-1 and TRBJ1-1; possibly TRBD1 for D (6 bases). Between the trimmed V and J ends, which lost 0 bases and 5 bases, there was a span of 14 bases. This CDR3 has 15 residues. Germline V gene lookup returns CDR1 SGHRS and CDR2 YFSETQ.

V and J are TRBV9 and TRBJ2-3; 9 nucleotides agree with TRBD2. The length of the CDR3 is 16 residues. Germline loops: CDR1 SGDLS, CDR2 YYNGEE. With V trimmed by 2 bases and J by 3 bases, 7 bases remained unmatched. CDR3 amino acids: CASSVALAGDTDTQYF. CDR3 coding DNA: TGTGCCAGCAGCGTGGCTTTAGCGGGAGATACAGATACGCAGTATTTT.

The CDR3, as DNA: TGCGCCAGTGCAGCGGAAATTAGCTCCTACGAGCAGTACTTC. This translates into CASAAEISSYEQYF. V and J are TRBV10-2 and TRBJ2-7, with a weak D call TRBD2 (5 bases). Germline V gene data show CDR1 as WSHSY and CDR2 as SAAADI. Trimming pared 9 bases from V and 0 bases from J, leaving 15 bases between. CDR3 length: 14 amino acids.

The gene calls are TRBV9 and TRBJ2-3; 8 bases align to TRBD2. Trimming cost V 6 bases and J 0 bases; bases outside gene matches: 3. Per the germline V gene, CDR1 is SGDLS and CDR2 is YYNGEE. This CDR3 has 14 amino acids. The CDR3 spells CASNLAGSTDTQYF. The CDR3 nucleotides are TGTGCCAGCAACTTAGCGGGAAGCACAGATACGCAGTATTTT.

This clone was recorded once. The rearrangement joins TRBV27 to TRBJ1-2; 8 bases match TRBD1. There are 15 residues in the CDR3. V shed 1 base, J shed 8 bases, and the junction held 9 bases outside the gene matches. Germline values: CDR1 MNHEY, CDR2 SMNVEV (reference sequence). CDR3 sequence (DNA): TGTGCCAGCAGTTTATTTAATCCAGGGGGCGAAGGCTACACCTTC. Translating it yields CASSLFNPGGEGYTF.

This chain uses TRBV7-9 with TRBJ1-2; 10 bases match TRBD1. The germline CDR1 and CDR2 sequences are SEHNR and FQNEAQ (reference sequence). V shed 1 base and J 4 bases; nucleotides not matched to a gene: 6. This CDR3 is built from 16 residues. The DNA of the CDR3 is TGTGCCAGCAGCTTAGGACAGGGGGCTTTGGCCTATGGCTACACCTTC. Translated, it gives CASSLGQGALAYGYTF.

This clone was seen a single time. The V call is TRBV30, the J call TRBJ2-7; maybe TRBD2 (5 bases). With 0 bases removed from V and 3 bases from J, the gap between germline ends came to 12 bases. The CDR3 covers 14 residues. In germline, CDR1 is GTSNPN, CDR2 SVGIG (reference sequence). CDR3 in amino acids: CAWSVGAGDYEQYF. The CDR3 region has the DNA TGTGCCTGGAGTGTCGGCGCCGGGGACTACGAGCAGTACTTC.

Written as DNA, the CDR3 is TGTGCCAGCAGCTTGGGCAGTTACACAGATACGCAGTATTTT. Translating gives CASSLGSYTDTQYF. The rearrangement joins TRBV5-6 to TRBJ2-3; D unresolved. The germline V and J ends were trimmed by 0 bases and 2 bases, with 7 bases remaining between them. CDR1 and CDR2 from the germline V gene are SGHDT and YYEEEE. The CDR3 runs 14 residues.